This T cell receptor beta chain was captured in a study of human T cells and chemical hapten exposure. Study-level background: 2% DPC applied to a roughly 2 cm by roughly 2 cm arm area sensitized donors. Upper-back patch tests with 0.01% DPC were read at 6 days.

This clonotype occurred many times. Its antigen is as yet unknown. Regarding time point: pre-sensitization, week 0. Specified treatment: therapeutic diphenylcyclopropenone sensitization with weekly scalp DPC. Authors' analysis steps: From around 20,000 to 690,000 TCRs were found per sample, with a median of 95,638. TCRdb processed the RACE reads anew with MiXCR; each CDR3 protein has one entry. The V and J calls shown here were made by TCRdb, not taken from the authors' results. The sample comprises 350,000 to 450,000 distinct CDR3 sequences, more than 4.5% of which are singletons, and around 2.6% rests with the top ten. Whole-study results and caveats: DPC sensitization did not alter TCRs above 1 in 1000 frequency.

This TCR derives from a woman aged 45 to 65 with alopecia areata. Some clones in this sample may be carry-over from other donors' samples. This specimen consisted of whole blood, obtained in connection with sensitization to the hapten diphenylcyclopropenone (DPC).

The CDR3, as DNA: TGTGCCAGCAGTCGACTAGCGGGAGGGACGCCGCCAGATACGCAGTATTTT. Its translation: CASSRLAGGTPPDTQYF. The rearrangement uses TRBV6-5 and TRBJ2-3; 14 bases fit TRBD2. CDR1 is MNHEY, CDR2 SVGAGI, per germline. The length of the CDR3 is 17 residues. J was trimmed by 4 bases and V by 5 bases; bases with no gene match: 8.